The present TCR beta chain was sequenced within a study of blood T cell repertoires in COVID-19. The CDR3 has 13 residues. Trimming shortened V by 2 bases and J by 4 bases, and 8 bases separated the two germline ends. From germline, CDR1 is MDHEN and CDR2 SYDVKM. Only in-frame clones appear in the TCRdb table, and some are missing; sequencing was by immunoSEQ multiplex PCR. The sample consists of 150,000 to 200,000 clones, more than 85% of them appearing once. The chain links TRBV28 to TRBJ1-2; D remains unclear. The receptor was isolated from a woman aged 80 or over in a cohort sampled during active or convalescent COVID-19. The sample was peripheral blood. The CDR3 spells CASSLLTSYGYTF. For the CDR3, the DNA is TGTGCCAGCAGTTTACTCACTAGCTATGGCTACACCTTC.